One T cell receptor (beta chain) is described in this entry. This entry belongs to a study of blood T cell repertoires in COVID-19. Study context: There were acute and convalescent COVID-19 samples, and they came from the United States, Italy and Spain. T cells, B-cell-depleted T cells, or PBMCs supplied cDNA or gDNA.

In the study's own analysis: For nucleated cells, counts were estimated from reference gene primer amplification. Sequencing was performed with immunoSEQ multiplex PCR; in TCRdb, only in-frame clones are kept and a portion is missing. Clone size and the V and J calls come from that table; the DNA yielded D and trimming. The sample carries a few hundred thousand clones, 82% recorded once. From germline, CDR1 is KGHSH and CDR2 LQKENI. The CDR3 has 15 residues. Trimming removed 3 bases at V and 2 bases at J, with 8 bases between. The TCR originated in a woman younger than 35 with acute or convalescent COVID-19. The chain is built from TRBV18 and TRBJ1-6; D unclear. Sample: peripheral blood. This CDR3 reads CASSPTGTYNSPLHF. The CDR3 coding sequence is TGTGCCAGCTCACCTACGGGAACCTATAATTCACCCCTCCACTTT.